This is a list of T cell receptor beta chains from one sample in a study of beta chain features in type 1 diabetes. TCRdb's table, derived via immunoSEQ multiplex PCR, lists solely in-frame clones and lacks some. In the table there are some 350,000 clones, approximately 13% of which are singletons. The source material was naive CD4+ T cells from blood. These receptors were obtained from a woman under 30 with type 1 diabetes. Both conserved end residues are part of each CDR3. D genes are given only for firm matches. Clone sizes are given selectively: once, few, many, or a class where the clone is expanded.

>TRBJ2-5|.|TRBV7-9|TRBD2
TGTGCCAGCAGCTCCCGGGGTGAGGTAGCGGGAAGGCAAGAGACCCAGTACTTC
CASSSRGEVAGRQETQYF
>TRBJ2-1|few|TRBV5-1|.
TGCGCCAGCAGCTTGCAGGTGAACAATGAGCAGTTCTTC
CASSLQVNNEQFF
>TRBJ2-5|.|TRBV28|.
TGTGCCAGCAGTTTGGCCGCAGGAGGGGAAGAGACCCAGTACTTC
CASSLAAGGEETQYF
>TRBJ2-1|once|TRBV9|TRBD2
TGTGCCAGCAGCGTAGAAGGGACTAGCGGGGGCAATGAGCAGTTCTTC
CASSVEGTSGGNEQFF
>TRBJ2-3|.|TRBV15|.
TGTGCCACCAGCCTCAGGGGAACAGATACGCAGTATTTT
CATSLRGTDTQYF
>TRBJ1-2|few|TRBV27|TRBD1
TGTGCCAGCAGTTTAGCCGGGACAGGGGACTATGGCTACACCTTC
CASSLAGTGDYGYTF
>TRBJ1-2|.|TRBV30|.
TGTGCCTGGTGGGCCGGAGGCTACACCTTC
CAWWAGGYTF
>TRBJ2-1|few|TRBV21-1|.
TGTGCCAGCAGCAACCCCAAGCGGGAAGGGATGGAGCAGTTCTTC
CASSNPKREGMEQFF
>TRBJ2-3|few|TRBV21-1|.
TGTGCCGCCTCTAGCGGGAGAGCCACAGATACGCAGTATTTT
CAASSGRATDTQYF
>TRBJ2-3|.|TRBV5-4|TRBD2
TGTGCCAGCAGCTTTGGGCTAGCGGGAGCGACAGATACGCAGTATTTT
CASSFGLAGATDTQYF
>TRBJ2-7|few|TRBV30|.
TGTGCCTGGAGGGGCGGGTCCTACGAGCAGTACTTC
CAWRGGSYEQYF
>TRBJ1-1|.|TRBV27|TRBD1
TGTGCCAGCAGTTTATCGGGACAGGGTAGCACTGAAGCTTTCTTT
CASSLSGQGSTEAFF
>TRBJ1-1|few|TRBV30|TRBD1
TGTGCCTGGGACAGGGGGAGGAATTTCCACGAAGCTTTCTTT
CAWDRGRNFHEAFF
>TRBJ1-1|.|TRBV30|.
TGTGCCTGGAGTGCCCGGGGCAGGGGGAACACTGAAGCTTTCTTT
CAWSARGRGNTEAFF
>TRBJ2-7|.|TRBV18|TRBD1
TGTGCCAGCTCACCAACGACAGGGTTCTACGAGCAGTACTTC
CASSPTTGFYEQYF
>TRBJ2-1|few|TRBV11-3|TRBD1
TGTGCCAGCAGCCCTGGGACAGGGCCGAATGAGCAGTTCTTC
CASSPGTGPNEQFF
>TRBJ2-1|.|TRBV5-1|TRBD2
TGCGCCAGCAGCTTTTCTCGGACTAGCGGGACAGGGATTGGCTCCTACAATGAGCAGTTCTTC
CASSFSRTSGTGIGSYNEQFF
>TRBJ2-5|few|TRBV27|TRBD1
TGTGCCAGCAGTCCTACAGGGGGCAACTGGGAGACCCAGTACTTC
CASSPTGGNWETQYF
>TRBJ1-2|few|TRBV6-6|.
TGTGCCAGCAGTTACCCGGAAGGACAGTACTATGGCTACACCTTC
CASSYPEGQYYGYTF
>TRBJ2-7|.|TRBV28|.
TGTGCCAGCAGTTTAGGTGGAGTGACCTACGAGCAGTACTTC
CASSLGGVTYEQYF
>TRBJ2-3|.|TRBV5-1|.
TGCGCCAGCAGCTTGGGACAAGTTACAGATACGCAGTATTTT
CASSLGQVTDTQYF
>TRBJ1-1|few|TRBV30|.
TGTGTCTCAGGCGTACAGTCGAACACTGAAGCTTTCTTT
CVSGVQSNTEAFF
>TRBJ2-7|once|TRBV27|TRBD2
TGTGCCAGCAGTTCCCCGGGACTAGGTGGGGAGCAGTACTTC
CASSSPGLGGEQYF
>TRBJ2-1|few|TRBV7-9|TRBD2
TGTGCCAGCAGCTTAAATCGGTACCAGCGGGATTGGAATGAGCAGTTCTTC
CASSLNRYQRDWNEQFF
>TRBJ1-2|.|TRBV11-2|TRBD1
TGTGCCAGCAGCCCCCGATCAGGACAGGGGGGCTCTAACTATGGCTACACCTTC
CASSPRSGQGGSNYGYTF
>TRBJ2-3|.|TRBV29-1|.
TGCAGCGTTGTCAAGCTAGGAACAGATACGCAGTATTTT
CSVVKLGTDTQYF
>TRBJ2-7|few|TRBV28|.
TGTGCCAGCAATGGGGGGGCCACCTACGAGCAGTACTTC
CASNGGATYEQYF
>TRBJ2-1|few|TRBV5-1|TRBD2
TGCGCCAGCAGCTTGGACTTAGCGGGTCCCAATGAGCAGTTCTTC
CASSLDLAGPNEQFF
>TRBJ2-7|.|TRBV7-2|.
TGTGCCAGCAGCGCCGACGGGTACGAGCAGTACTTC
CASSADGYEQYF
>TRBJ2-7|few|TRBV28|.
TGTGCCAGCACTCCCGGGGGTATTGGCTACGAGCAGTACTTC
CASTPGGIGYEQYF
>TRBJ2-5|few|TRBV28|.
TGTGCCAGCAGTTCCCCCTACAGGGCGCAAGAGACCCAGTACTTC
CASSSPYRAQETQYF
>TRBJ2-3|.|TRBV7-2|TRBD2
TGTGCCAGCAGCTTTGGAGGGAGGGTGCCAGATACGCAGTATTTT
CASSFGGRVPDTQYF
>TRBJ1-4|.|TRBV28|TRBD1
TGTGCCAGCAGTTTAGGTACCGGGACAGGGCTAGAAAAACTGTTTTTT
CASSLGTGTGLEKLFF
>TRBJ2-1|.|TRBV10-3|TRBD2
TGTGCCATCAGTGATCCGACTAGCGGGAGGGCCGATGAGCAGTTCTTC
CAISDPTSGRADEQFF
>TRBJ2-3|.|TRBV4-3|.
TGCGCCAGCAGCCAAGATAGAACCGCGGCGGTGTATTTT
CASSQDRTAAVYF
>TRBJ2-5|.|TRBV27|.
TGTGCCAGCAGCTCAGGACGGAGGATAGAGACCCAGTACTTC
CASSSGRRIETQYF
>TRBJ2-1|.|TRBV7-2|.
TGTGCCAGCAGCGCCCCCCGTAGGGCTAGCCGAGACAATGAGCAGTTCTTC
CASSAPRRASRDNEQFF
>TRBJ2-7|.|TRBV11-2|TRBD1
TGTGCCAGCAGCTTGGACAGGGTCGGAGCCTACGAGCAGTACTTC
CASSLDRVGAYEQYF
>TRBJ2-7|.|TRBV11-2|TRBD2
TGTGCCAGCAGCTTGGGCGGGGGAACCTACGAGCAGTACTTC
CASSLGGGTYEQYF
>TRBJ1-1|few|TRBV7-9|.
TGTGCCAGCAGCTCGCGACAGAACACTGAAGCTTTCTTT
CASSSRQNTEAFF
>TRBJ2-2|.|TRBV15|TRBD2
TGTGCCACCAGCAGAGATCGAGCGGGAGCCGGGGAGCTGTTTTTT
CATSRDRAGAGELFF
>TRBJ1-2|.|TRBV2|TRBD1
TGTGCCAGCCCGATTGGACAGGGGGTAATGGGTGGCTACACCTTC
CASPIGQGVMGGYTF
>TRBJ1-1|.|TRBV18|TRBD1
TGTGCCAGCTCACGGGGACAGGGTGACACTGAAGCTTTCTTT
CASSRGQGDTEAFF
>TRBJ2-1|few|TRBV13|TRBD2
TGTGCCAGCAGCCACAGCGGGAGAGGGGAGCAGTTCTTC
CASSHSGRGEQFF
>TRBJ2-2|once|TRBV6-6|.
TGTGCCAGCAGTTATTTGGGGACTTCGAACACCGGGGAGCTGTTTTTT
CASSYLGTSNTGELFF
>TRBJ2-1|few|TRBV4-3|.
TGCGCCAGCAGCCAAGAAGGGACACGGAGCTCCTACAATGAGCAGTTCTTC
CASSQEGTRSSYNEQFF
>TRBJ2-5|.|TRBV27|.
TGTGCCTCGGAAACAACGGGTGGGACCCAGTACTTC
CASETTGGTQYF
>TRBJ2-1|.|TRBV7-2|.
TGTGCCAGCAGCTGGGCAGGGCGGACCATGTTCTTC
CASSWAGRTMFF
>TRBJ1-5|few|TRBV6-4|.
TGTGCCAGCAGTGACTGGCAGGGTGGATTCGCAAATCAGCCCCAGCATTTT
CASSDWQGGFANQPQHF